This T cell receptor (beta chain) was retrieved from a study of CD8+ T cells in alopecia areata. Study-wide results and caveats: Normal scalp had lower clonality than lesional scalp, with alopecia totalis/universalis lesions showing this most strongly.

This CDR3 region has 15 residues. From germline, CDR1 is MNHEY and CDR2 SMNVEV (reference sequence). V lost 5 bases and J lost 0, with 14 bases in between. Comments on this clone: The antigen is not known.

After isolation, RNA underwent reverse transcription to generate cDNA as the sequencing template. Measured with immunoSEQ multiplex PCR; TCRdb has only the in-frame clones, and not every one. The sample lists about 23,000 clones; 52% were seen once. The TCR comes from a human donor with alopecia areata. V gene TRBV27 combines with J gene TRBJ2-7, with D tentatively TRBD1 (6 bases). The sample consisted of NKG2D-high CD8+ T cells sorted from blood. The CDR3, as DNA: TGTGCCAGCAGTACCAACAGGGTGGGCTCCTACGAGCAGTACTTC. Encoded protein: CASSTNRVGSYEQYF.